The sequence of this TCR beta chain was determined in a study of T-cell memory formation after mild COVID-19. Study-level results: Prior to infection, memory already included some responding clones, suggesting cross-reactive memory joined.

CDR1 is SGHTA, CDR2 FQGNSA, per germline. V trimming: 7 bases; J trimming: 5 bases; junction bases outside the gene matches: 8. This CDR3 comprises 14 residues. This clonotype came up a few times. As yet, its antigen is unknown. TCRdb processed the 5' RACE reads anew with MiXCR; each CDR3 protein has one entry. The data contain hundreds of thousands of distinct CDR3 sequences, approximately 15% of them singletons. The genes are TRBV7-2 and TRBJ2-5; the match to TRBD1 covers 9 bases. Sequencing was carried out using PBMCs or a T cell subset sorted from them (not recorded which). The clonotype comes from a man aged 18 to 30 who had mild COVID-19 (a few samples of this study predate the infection). Cell type and time point are not known. The CDR3 loop reads CASTSWTGEETQYF. The CDR3 region has the DNA TGTGCCAGCACCTCCTGGACAGGGGAGGAGACCCAGTACTTC.